These 28 T cell receptor beta chains share one sample of origin, sequenced in a study of PD-1 blockade in mismatch repair-deficient tumors. The protocol was immunoSEQ multiplex PCR, while the TCRdb copy is restricted to in-frame clones and leaves out a portion. The sample lists about 130,000 clones, roughly 90% occurring once. Sequencing used peripheral blood, obtained 72 weeks after starting pembrolizumab. These receptors were taken from an adult with mismatch repair-deficient cancer.

The chain combines TRBV27 with TRBJ2-3, with D unclear. CDR3 length: 16 residues. Trimming took 1 base from V and 0 from J, leaving 11 bases between them. CDR1 and CDR2 from the germline V gene are MNHEY and SMNVEV (reference sequence). CDR3: CASSLFNTDSTDTQYF. The CDR3 DNA is TGTGCCAGCAGTTTATTTAACACCGACAGCACAGATACGCAGTATTTT.

This clone was seen only a few times. V usage is TRBV5-6 and J usage is TRBJ1-2, with 9 bases lining up with TRBD1. Germline V gene data show CDR1 as SGHDT and CDR2 as YYEEEE. The V segment lost 4 bases and the J segment 8 bases; nucleotides outside the gene matches: 9. This CDR3 spans 14 amino acids. Here the CDR3 DNA reads TGTGCCAGCAGCATGACAGGGGGAGCGGTCGGCTACACCTTC. Encoded protein: CASSMTGGAVGYTF. The full variable domain, completed using reference TRBV5-6 and TRBJ1-2, is DAGVTQSPTHLIKTRGQQVTLRCSPKSGHDTVSWYQQALGQGPQFIFQYYEEEERQRGNFPDRFSGHQFPNYSSELNVNALLLGDSALYLCASSMTGGAVGYTFGSGTRLTVV.

The chain links TRBV7-8 to TRBJ2-7; 11 positions match TRBD1. Germline loops: CDR1 SGHVS, CDR2 FQNEAQ. Losses at the gene ends were 3 bases for V and 5 bases for J; bases not matched to a gene: 6. The CDR3 is made up of 15 amino acids. CDR3 nucleotide sequence: TGTGCCAGCAGCTTCCCGGGACAGGGGGTGCACGAGCAGTACTTC. Translation: CASSFPGQGVHEQYF.

The V call is TRBV29-1, the J call TRBJ1-2; D is ambiguous. The ends were cut back, 3 bases at V and 0 bases at J, with 5 bases in the middle. This CDR3 comprises 12 residues. Germline lookup yields CDR1 SQVTM and CDR2 ANQGSEA. Here the CDR3 DNA reads TGCAGCGTTGACAGAGCTAACTATGGCTACACCTTC. The encoded protein is CSVDRANYGYTF.

The chain is built from TRBV10-2 and TRBJ1-1; a possible D gene is TRBD1 (5 bases). The V end lost 4 bases, the J end lost 8 bases, and 8 bases lay between the germline ends. Germline V gene sequence: CDR1 WSHSY, CDR2 SAAADI. This CDR3 is built from 11 residues. CDR3 region: CASSVGGEAFF. CDR3 bases: TGCGCCAGCAGTGTTGGGGGGGAAGCTTTCTTT.

This chain joins TRBV29-1 and TRBJ2-3; D might be TRBD2 (6 bases). Germline V gives CDR1 SQVTM, CDR2 ANQGSEA. The CDR3 is 14 amino acids. Trimming took 7 bases from V and 4 from J, leaving 18 bases between them. For the CDR3, the DNA is TGCAGCGGGGAAGGTCTACGGGAGCCAGATACGCAGTATTTT. Amino acid sequence: CSGEGLREPDTQYF.

V is TRBV28 and J is TRBJ1-4, with D possibly matching TRBD1 (6 bases). Germline lookup yields CDR1 MDHEN and CDR2 SYDVKM. With 5 bases removed from V and 12 bases from J, the gap between germline ends came to 13 bases. The CDR3 is made up of 12 amino acids. The CDR3 DNA is TGTGCCAGCAGTGCAGACGACAGGCAACTGTTTTTT. This translates into CASSADDRQLFF.

Only a few counts were recorded for this clone. The rearrangement links TRBV19 to TRBJ2-1; 7 bases fit TRBD1. Germline CDR1 is LNHDA and CDR2 is SQIVND (reference sequence). There are 15 residues in the CDR3. With 10 bases clipped from V and 4 bases from J, the junction kept 13 bases outside the gene matches. CDR3 amino acids: CATKPQRGQYNEQFF. The CDR3 DNA reads as TGTGCCACTAAACCACAGAGGGGACAGTACAATGAGCAGTTCTTC.

V usage is TRBV30 and J usage is TRBJ1-5; tentatively, D is TRBD1 (5 bases). The CDR3 is 12 residues long. Germline values: CDR1 GTSNPN, CDR2 SVGIG (reference sequence). Trimming pared 3 bases from V and 7 bases from J, leaving 10 bases between. The DNA of the CDR3 is TGTGCCTGGAGGACGGGGGTCCAGCCCCAGCATTTT. Residues: CAWRTGVQPQHF.

CDR3 amino acids: CASSQTSGRVFNEQFF. DNA of the CDR3: TGCGCCAGCAGCCAAACTAGCGGGAGGGTCTTCAATGAGCAGTTCTTC. The V gene is TRBV4-3, the J gene TRBJ2-1, with TRBD2 identical over 13 bases. Trimming cost V 2 bases and J 6 bases; bases outside gene matches: 4. Germline CDR1 is LGHNA and CDR2 is YSLEER. The CDR3 runs 16 residues.

CDR3 in DNA: TGCGCCAGCAGTCAAGGGGTCGAGACCCAGTACTTC. This codes for CASSQGVETQYF. The rearrangement links TRBV10-2 to TRBJ2-5, with a weak D call TRBD1 (5 bases). Germline assignment: CDR1 WSHSY and CDR2 SAAADI. Trimming left V 5 bases short and J 5 bases short, with 9 bases between. The CDR3 contains 12 residues.

The chain carries TRBV5-6 and TRBJ1-5, with 10 bases that match TRBD1. Germline V gives CDR1 SGHDT, CDR2 YYEEEE. The length of the CDR3 is 14 residues. The trim removed 4 bases at V and 7 bases at J, leaving 5 bases unmatched. CDR3 in DNA: TGTGCCAGCAGCCCCGGGACAGGGGACCAGCCCCAGCATTTT. Its translation is CASSPGTGDQPQHF.

This clone has just one count. This chain uses TRBV27 with TRBJ2-7; 11 nucleotides line up with TRBD2. J gave up 3 bases and V 2 bases, and 3 bases lay outside the gene matches. Germline V CDR1 and CDR2: MNHEY, SMNVEV (reference sequence). This CDR3 has 15 amino acids. In DNA form, the CDR3 reads TGTGCCAGCAGTTTAGGGACTAGCGGATACTACGAGCAGTACTTC. Its protein is CASSLGTSGYYEQYF.

The gene calls are TRBV7-2 and TRBJ2-5; 11 positions agree with TRBD2. The V segment lost 4 bases and the J segment 4 bases; nucleotides outside the gene matches: 5. The CDR3 covers 15 residues. Germline V CDR1 and CDR2: SGHTA, FQGNSA. This CDR3 is CASSSAGLAGETQYF. The CDR3 DNA reads as TGTGCCAGCAGCTCAGCCGGACTAGCGGGAGAGACCCAGTACTTC.

The chain links TRBV27 to TRBJ2-7, with D maybe TRBD1 (5 bases). CDR3 size: 15 residues. Germline V gives CDR1 MNHEY, CDR2 SMNVEV (reference sequence). Trimming took off 2 bases at V and 6 bases at J, with 17 bases between the two ends. CDR3 DNA: TGTGCCAGCAGTTTAGGACAAAGGGGCACCTCCGAGCAGTACTTC. It codes for CASSLGQRGTSEQYF.

The chain has TRBV5-1 and TRBJ2-5; 9 positions match TRBD1. Germline CDR1 is SGHRS and CDR2 is YFSETQ. Trimming took 0 bases from V and 3 from J; bases not matched to a gene: 6. This CDR3 comprises 16 residues. CDR3 coding DNA: TGCGCCAGCAGCTTGGTATTGCGGGACAGGGAAGAGACCCAGTACTTC. This encodes CASSLVLRDREETQYF.

The chain uses TRBV29-1 and TRBJ2-2; D gene uncertain. V lost 2 bases and J lost 6, with 16 bases in between. This CDR3 comprises 15 residues. Germline CDR1 and CDR2: SQVTM and ANQGSEA. In nucleotides, the CDR3 is TGCAGCGTTGAATCCAGAGAGTCGGCCCCCGGGGAGCTGTTTTTT. Translating it yields CSVESRESAPGELFF.

The chain has TRBV19 and TRBJ2-1, with TRBD1 identical over 9 bases. CDR1 LNHDA and CDR2 SQIVND come from the germline V gene (reference sequence). The CDR3 is 16 residues long. Germline trimming cut 5 bases from V and 5 bases from J; bases unmatched to any gene: 10. The CDR3 spells CASSPRHRGLHNEQFF. The CDR3 region has the DNA TGTGCCAGTAGTCCCCGACACAGGGGGCTCCACAATGAGCAGTTCTTC.

This clone was counted only a few times. The chain carries TRBV6-6 and TRBJ2-7; D ambiguous. CDR3 length: 11 amino acids. Trimming removed 4 bases at V and 7 bases at J, with 8 bases between. Germline V lookup: CDR1 MNHNY, CDR2 SVGAGI (reference sequence). In DNA form, the CDR3 reads TGTGCCAGCAGTTCTGCTACGGAGCAGTACTTC. Translating gives CASSSATEQYF.

This clone occurred a few times. The chain is built from TRBV19 and TRBJ1-1; D is possibly TRBD1 (5 bases). Trimming cost V 1 base and J 3 bases, with 9 bases left between them. This CDR3 has 14 residues. Per the germline V gene, CDR1 is LNHDA and CDR2 is SQIVND (reference sequence). The CDR3 reads CASSIGTSHTEAFF. CDR3 coding DNA: TGTGCCAGTAGTATAGGGACATCCCACACTGAAGCTTTCTTT.

Only a few counts were recorded for this clone. The chain recombines TRBV28 with TRBJ1-2, with a weak D call TRBD1 (5 bases). The germline V gene encodes CDR1 MDHEN and CDR2 SYDVKM. Trimming stripped 6 bases from V and 3 bases from J, with 14 bases between. This CDR3 is 14 amino acids long. This CDR3 reads CASSQGGADYGYTF. CDR3 DNA: TGTGCCAGCAGCCAAGGAGGGGCTGACTATGGCTACACCTTC.

The chain links TRBV30 to TRBJ2-7; D unresolved. V was trimmed by 5 bases and J by 6 bases, leaving 14 bases between them. The CDR3 loop spans 12 amino acids. Germline lookup yields CDR1 GTSNPN and CDR2 SVGIG (reference sequence). This CDR3 is CAWGDIKGEQYF. The CDR3 DNA sequence: TGTGCCTGGGGCGATATAAAGGGCGAGCAGTACTTC.

The V and J genes are TRBV28 and TRBJ1-1; 12 bases are a match to TRBD1. Per germline, CDR1 MDHEN and CDR2 SYDVKM. The J segment lost 3 bases and the V segment lost 5 bases, leaving 10 bases of the junction unmatched. CDR3 size: 17 residues. The CDR3 sequence: CASSGTGTGGWDTEAFF. Here the CDR3 DNA reads TGTGCCAGCAGTGGTACCGGGACAGGGGGCTGGGACACTGAAGCTTTCTTT.

CDR3 amino acids: CASSPDRGRETQYF. In DNA form, the CDR3 reads TGTGCCAGCAGTCCGGACAGGGGTAGAGAAACCCAGTACTTC. V is TRBV27 and J is TRBJ2-5, with TRBD1 identical over 9 bases. The CDR3 sequence is 14 residues long. Germline lookup yields CDR1 MNHEY and CDR2 SMNVEV (reference sequence). V gave up 5 bases and J gave up 8 bases; unmatched junction bases: 9.

This clone was detected a few times. The chain joins TRBV27 to TRBJ2-2; D might be TRBD1 or TRBD2, each matching 6 bases. CDR1 and CDR2 (germline): MNHEY, SMNVEV (reference sequence). The CDR3 runs to 14 residues. The V end was cut by 3 bases, the J end by 7 bases, with 12 bases between. Here the CDR3 DNA reads TGTGCCAGCAGTTTTGGGGGGCTGGTCGGGGAGCTGTTTTTT. Its translation: CASSFGGLVGELFF.

V is TRBV4-3 and J is TRBJ2-7, with unresolved D. Germline CDR1 reads LGHNA; CDR2 reads YSLEER. Trimming removed 1 base at V and 0 bases at J, with 13 bases between. CDR3 length: 16 residues. CDR3 sequence (DNA): TGCGCCAGCAGCCAAGGATACACCAGGAGCTCCTACGAGCAGTACTTC. This translates into CASSQGYTRSSYEQYF.

This rearrangement joins TRBV6-5 to TRBJ2-7, with TRBD1 identical over 8 bases. Germline values: CDR1 MNHEY, CDR2 SVGAGI. The CDR3 has 15 amino acids. The trim removed 5 bases at V and 6 bases at J, leaving 12 bases unmatched. CDR3 in amino acids: CASSPETGVGGEQYF. CDR3 DNA: TGTGCCAGCAGTCCGGAGACAGGGGTAGGTGGCGAGCAGTACTTC.

The chain carries TRBV5-5 and TRBJ1-1, with D unresolved. The length of the CDR3 is 15 residues. The germline V gene has CDR1 SGHKS and CDR2 YYEKEE (reference sequence). V lost 1 base to trimming and J lost 1 base, with 11 bases between them. Written as DNA, the CDR3 is TGTGCCAGCAGCTTGAAGACTGGCCAGAACACTGAAGCTTTCTTT. Protein: CASSLKTGQNTEAFF.